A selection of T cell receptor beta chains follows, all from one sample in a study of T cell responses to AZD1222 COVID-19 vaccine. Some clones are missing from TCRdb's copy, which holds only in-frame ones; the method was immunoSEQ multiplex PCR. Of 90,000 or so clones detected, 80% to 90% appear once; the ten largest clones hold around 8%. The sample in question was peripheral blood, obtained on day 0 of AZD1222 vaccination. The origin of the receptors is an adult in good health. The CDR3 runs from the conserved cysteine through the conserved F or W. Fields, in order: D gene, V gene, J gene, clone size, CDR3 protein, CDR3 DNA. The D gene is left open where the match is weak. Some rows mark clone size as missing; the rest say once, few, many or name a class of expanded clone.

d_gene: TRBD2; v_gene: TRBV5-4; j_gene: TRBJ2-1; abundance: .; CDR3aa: CASSRPGLAAYNEQFF; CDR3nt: TGTGCCAGCAGCCGACCGGGACTAGCAGCCTACAATGAGCAGTTCTTC
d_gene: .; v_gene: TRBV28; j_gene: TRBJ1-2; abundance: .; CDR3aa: CASSLLRTYGYTF; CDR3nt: TGTGCCAGCAGTTTATTAAGAACCTATGGCTACACCTTC
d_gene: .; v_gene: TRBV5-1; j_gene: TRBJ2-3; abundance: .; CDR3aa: CASSLARAPLGTDTQYF; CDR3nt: TGCGCCAGCAGCTTAGCCCGGGCCCCACTGGGGACAGATACGCAGTATTTT
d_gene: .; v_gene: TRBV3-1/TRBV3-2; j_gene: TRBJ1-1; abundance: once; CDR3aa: CASSQDQGQGKWDTEAFF; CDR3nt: TGTGCCAGCAGCCAAGATCAGGGGCAGGGGAAGTGGGACACTGAAGCTTTCTTT
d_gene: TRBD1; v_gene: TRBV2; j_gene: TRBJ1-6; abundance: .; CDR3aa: CASSVGTGNSPLHF; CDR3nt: TGTGCCAGCAGTGTCGGGACAGGGAATTCACCCCTCCACTTT
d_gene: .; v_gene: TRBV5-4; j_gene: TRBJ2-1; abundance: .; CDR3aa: CASSLVSADNEQFF; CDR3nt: TGTGCCAGCAGCTTGGTGTCCGCGGACAATGAGCAGTTCTTC
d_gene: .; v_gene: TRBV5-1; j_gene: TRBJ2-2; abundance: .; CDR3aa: CASMPRAAGGELFF; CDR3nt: TGCGCCAGCATGCCCCGGGCTGCAGGCGGGGAGCTGTTTTTT
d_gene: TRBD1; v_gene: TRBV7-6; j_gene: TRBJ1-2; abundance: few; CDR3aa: CASSPRQGAMDGYTF; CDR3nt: TGTGCCAGCAGCCCCAGACAGGGGGCGATGGATGGCTACACCTTC
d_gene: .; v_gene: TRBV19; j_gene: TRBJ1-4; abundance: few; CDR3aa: CASMDRANEKLFF; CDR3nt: TGTGCCAGTATGGACAGAGCTAATGAAAAACTGTTTTTT
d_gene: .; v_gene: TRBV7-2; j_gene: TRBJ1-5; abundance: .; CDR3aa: CASSLVQGNNQPQHF; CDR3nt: TGTGCCAGCAGCTTAGTCCAGGGGAACAATCAGCCCCAGCATTTT
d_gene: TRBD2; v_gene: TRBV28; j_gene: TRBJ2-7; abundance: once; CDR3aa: CASRGTSGGYEQYF; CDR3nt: TGTGCCAGCAGGGGGACTAGCGGGGGGTACGAGCAGTACTTC
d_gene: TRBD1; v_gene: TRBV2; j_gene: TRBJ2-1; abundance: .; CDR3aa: CASSADRGAYNEQFF; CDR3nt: TGTGCCAGCAGTGCAGACAGGGGGGCCTACAATGAGCAGTTCTTC
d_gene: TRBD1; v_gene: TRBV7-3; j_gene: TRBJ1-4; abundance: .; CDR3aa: CASSGGQGGDEKLFF; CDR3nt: TGTGCCAGCAGCGGGGGACAGGGAGGAGATGAAAAACTGTTTTTT
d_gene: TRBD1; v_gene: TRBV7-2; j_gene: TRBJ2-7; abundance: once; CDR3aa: CASSATGLEQYF; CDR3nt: TGTGCCAGCAGCGCGACAGGGCTAGAGCAGTACTTC
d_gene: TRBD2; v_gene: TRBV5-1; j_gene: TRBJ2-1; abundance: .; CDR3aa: CASSLLAGVNEQFF; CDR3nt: TGCGCCAGCAGCTTGCTAGCGGGAGTCAATGAGCAGTTCTTC
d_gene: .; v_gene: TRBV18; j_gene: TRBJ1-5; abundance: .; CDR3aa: CASSPDTEGGNQPQHF; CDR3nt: TGTGCCAGCTCACCAGACACGGAGGGTGGCAATCAGCCCCAGCATTTT
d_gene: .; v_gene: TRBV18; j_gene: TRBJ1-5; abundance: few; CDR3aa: CASSPEWDTPQHF; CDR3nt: TGTGCCAGCTCACCGGAGTGGGATACCCCCCAGCATTTT
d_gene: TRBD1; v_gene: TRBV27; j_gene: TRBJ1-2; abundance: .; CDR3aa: CASSSGQFNYGYTF; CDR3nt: TGTGCCAGCAGTTCGGGACAGTTTAACTATGGCTACACCTTC
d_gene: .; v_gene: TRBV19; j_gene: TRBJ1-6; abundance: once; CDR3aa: CASSRGGSSYNSPLHF; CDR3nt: TGTGCCAGTAGTAGAGGAGGGAGCTCCTATAATTCACCCCTCCACTTT
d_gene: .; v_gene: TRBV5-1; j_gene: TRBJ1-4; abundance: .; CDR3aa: CASSLDGTRGEKLFF; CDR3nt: TGCGCCAGCAGCTTGGATGGGACAAGGGGAGAAAAACTGTTTTTT
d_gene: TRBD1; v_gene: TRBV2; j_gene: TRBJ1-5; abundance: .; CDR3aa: CASGMWRGTGGFSNQPQHF; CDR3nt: TGTGCCAGCGGAATGTGGCGGGGGACAGGGGGATTTAGCAATCAGCCCCAGCATTTT
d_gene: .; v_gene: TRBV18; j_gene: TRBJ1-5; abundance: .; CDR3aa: CASSALGRTGHSNQPQHF; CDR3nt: TGTGCCAGCTCTGCCCTTGGTAGGACGGGACATAGCAATCAGCCCCAGCATTTT
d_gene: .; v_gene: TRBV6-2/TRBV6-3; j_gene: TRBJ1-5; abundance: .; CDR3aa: CASSYGGDYSNQPQHF; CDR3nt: TGTGCCAGCAGTTACGGCGGGGACTATAGCAATCAGCCCCAGCATTTT
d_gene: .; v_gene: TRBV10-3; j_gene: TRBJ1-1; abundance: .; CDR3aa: CAFQHGPFMNTEAFF; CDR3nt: TGTGCCTTCCAACACGGTCCTTTCATGAACACTGAAGCTTTCTTT
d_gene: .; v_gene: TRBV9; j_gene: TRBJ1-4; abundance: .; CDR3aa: CASSKTGVPNEKLFF; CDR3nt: TGTGCCAGCAGCAAGACGGGGGTCCCTAATGAAAAACTGTTTTTT
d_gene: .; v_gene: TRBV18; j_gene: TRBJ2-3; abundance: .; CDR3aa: CASSPPAADTQYF; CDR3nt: TGTGCCAGCTCACCACCAGCCGCAGATACGCAGTATTTT
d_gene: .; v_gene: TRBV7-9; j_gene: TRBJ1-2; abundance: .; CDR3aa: CASSSTQGIGYGYTF; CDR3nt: TGTGCCAGCAGCTCCACCCAGGGGATCGGCTATGGCTACACCTTC
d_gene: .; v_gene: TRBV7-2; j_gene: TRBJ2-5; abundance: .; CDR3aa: CASSQDSQTQYF; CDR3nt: TGTGCCAGCAGCCAAGATTCCCAGACCCAGTACTTC
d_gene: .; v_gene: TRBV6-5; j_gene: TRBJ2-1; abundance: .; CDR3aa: CASSPGTTYNEQFF; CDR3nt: TGTGCCAGCAGCCCCGGGACAACCTACAATGAGCAGTTCTTC
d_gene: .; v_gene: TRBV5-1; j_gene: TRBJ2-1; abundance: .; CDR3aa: CASSSLTGGRSNEQFF; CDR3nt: TGCGCCAGCAGCTCATTGACAGGAGGGAGATCGAATGAGCAGTTCTTC
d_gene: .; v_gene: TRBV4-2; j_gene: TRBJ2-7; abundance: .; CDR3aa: CASSSYGARYEQYF; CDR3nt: TGTGCCAGCAGCTCCTACGGCGCCCGGTACGAGCAGTACTTC
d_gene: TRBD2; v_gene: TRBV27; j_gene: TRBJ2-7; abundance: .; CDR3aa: CASSYAGVHEQYF; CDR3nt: TGTGCCAGCAGTTACGCGGGGGTCCACGAGCAGTACTTC
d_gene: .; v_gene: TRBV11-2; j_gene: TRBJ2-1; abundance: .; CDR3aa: CASSPTVLSYNEQFF; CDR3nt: TGTGCCAGCAGCCCTACGGTTCTCTCCTACAATGAGCAGTTCTTC
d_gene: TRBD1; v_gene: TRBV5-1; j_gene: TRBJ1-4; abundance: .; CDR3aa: CASSLAGDRGPKNEKLFF; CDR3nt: TGCGCCAGCAGCTTGGCGGGTGACAGGGGGCCGAAGAATGAAAAACTGTTTTTT
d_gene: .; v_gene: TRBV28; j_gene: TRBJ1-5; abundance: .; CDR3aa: CASSPRALYSNQPQHF; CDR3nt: TGTGCCAGCAGTCCCAGGGCGTTGTATAGCAATCAGCCCCAGCATTTT
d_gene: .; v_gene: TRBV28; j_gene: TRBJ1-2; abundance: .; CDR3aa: CASRQPPRTAYGYTF; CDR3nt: TGTGCCAGCAGACAACCCCCCCGGACAGCCTATGGCTACACCTTC
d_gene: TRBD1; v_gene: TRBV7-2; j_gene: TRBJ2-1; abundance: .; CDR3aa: CASSLAGWDRAYNEQFF; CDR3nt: TGTGCCAGCAGCTTAGCGGGCTGGGACAGGGCCTACAATGAGCAGTTCTTC
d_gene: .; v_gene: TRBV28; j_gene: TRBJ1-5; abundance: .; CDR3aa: CASEKGGSNQPQHF; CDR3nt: TGTGCCAGCGAAAAGGGGGGAAGCAATCAGCCCCAGCATTTT
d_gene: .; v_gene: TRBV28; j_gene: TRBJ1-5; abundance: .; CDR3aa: CASRTTGRVFDQPQHF; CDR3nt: TGTGCCAGCAGGACCACAGGGAGGGTCTTCGATCAGCCCCAGCATTTT
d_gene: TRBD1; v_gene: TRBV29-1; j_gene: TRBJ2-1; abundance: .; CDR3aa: CSTRTGHYNEQFF; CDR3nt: TGCAGCACTCGGACAGGGCACTACAATGAGCAGTTCTTC
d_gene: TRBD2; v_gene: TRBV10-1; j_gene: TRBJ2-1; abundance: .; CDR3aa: CASSSGTLYNEQFF; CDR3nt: TGCGCCAGCAGTAGCGGGACGTTATACAATGAGCAGTTCTTC
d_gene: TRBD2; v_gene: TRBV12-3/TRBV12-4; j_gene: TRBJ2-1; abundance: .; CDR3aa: CATQLAIYNEQFF; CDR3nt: TGTGCCACCCAACTAGCGATCTACAATGAGCAGTTCTTC
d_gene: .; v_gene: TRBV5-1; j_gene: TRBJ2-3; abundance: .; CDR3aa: CASSLDRVPTDTQYF; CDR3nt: TGCGCCAGCAGCTTAGACCGGGTCCCAACAGATACGCAGTATTTT
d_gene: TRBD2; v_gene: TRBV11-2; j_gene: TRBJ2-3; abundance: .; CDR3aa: CASSGEAGTTDTQYF; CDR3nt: TGTGCCAGCAGCGGTGAAGCGGGAACCACAGATACGCAGTATTTT
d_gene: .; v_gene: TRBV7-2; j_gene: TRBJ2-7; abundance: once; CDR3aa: CASSLNGWAGRTFDEQYF; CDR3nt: TGTGCCAGCAGCTTAAATGGATGGGCAGGGAGGACTTTCGACGAGCAGTACTTC
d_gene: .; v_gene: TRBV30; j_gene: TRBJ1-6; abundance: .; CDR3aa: CAWSGGVSPLHF; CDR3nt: TGTGCCTGGAGTGGAGGAGTTTCACCCCTCCACTTT
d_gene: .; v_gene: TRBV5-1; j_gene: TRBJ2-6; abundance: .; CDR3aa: CASSPALGSGANVLTF; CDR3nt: TGCGCCAGCTCTCCGGCCCTAGGCTCTGGGGCCAACGTCCTGACTTTC
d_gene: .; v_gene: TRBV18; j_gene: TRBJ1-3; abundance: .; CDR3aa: CASSPTGTTSGNTIYF; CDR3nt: TGTGCCAGCTCACCAACCGGGACAACTAGTGGAAACACCATATATTTT
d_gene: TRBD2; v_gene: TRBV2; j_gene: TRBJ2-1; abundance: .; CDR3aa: CASTIGTSPTNEQFF; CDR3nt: TGTGCCAGCACCATCGGGACTAGCCCGACTAATGAGCAGTTCTTC